Sequencing of this T cell receptor beta chain was carried out in a study of control samples from healthy donors and cancer patients. The repertoire was sequenced with immunoSEQ multiplex PCR; TCRdb's copy has only in-frame clones and lacks some. The data hold about 150,000 clones, with 90% to 95% observed a single time. The CDR3 length is 20 residues. Looked up from germline, CDR1 is SEHNR and CDR2 is FQNEAQ (reference sequence). V was pared by 5 bases and J by 4 bases, with 29 bases between. This sequence joins TRBV7-9 and TRBJ2-2; a possible D gene is TRBD1 (6 bases). The sequenced sample consisted of blood. The origin of this receptor is a man younger than 35 in good health. In DNA form, the CDR3 reads TGTGCCAGCAGCACCTACGCAGCCGGGACACAAGTTAGTCCCACCGGGGAGCTGTTTTTT. Protein sequence: CASSTYAAGTQVSPTGELFF.